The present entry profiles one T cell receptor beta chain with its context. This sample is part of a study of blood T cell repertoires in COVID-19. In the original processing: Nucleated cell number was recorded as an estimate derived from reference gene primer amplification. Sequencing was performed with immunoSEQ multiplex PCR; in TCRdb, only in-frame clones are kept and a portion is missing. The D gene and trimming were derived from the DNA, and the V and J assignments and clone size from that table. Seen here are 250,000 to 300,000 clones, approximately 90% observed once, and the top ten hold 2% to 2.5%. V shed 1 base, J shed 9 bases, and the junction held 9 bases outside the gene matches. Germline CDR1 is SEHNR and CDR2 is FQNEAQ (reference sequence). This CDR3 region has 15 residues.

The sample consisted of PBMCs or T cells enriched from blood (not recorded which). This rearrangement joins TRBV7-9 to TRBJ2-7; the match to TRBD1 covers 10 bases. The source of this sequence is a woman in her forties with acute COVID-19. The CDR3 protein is CASSLELTGGWGQYF. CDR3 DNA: TGTGCCAGCAGCTTAGAGCTGACAGGGGGCTGGGGGCAGTACTTC.